This entry lists 25 T cell receptor beta chains sequenced from one sample in a study of early T cells in non-severe SARS-CoV-2 infection. A single record per CDR3 protein comes from TCRdb applying MiXCR to the 5' RACE reads. The repertoire holds 35,000 to 45,000 distinct CDR3 sequences, with approximately 8% as singletons. Here the sequenced sample was whole blood, taken at baseline. These receptors originate from an adult who was a healthcare worker with PCR-confirmed SARS-CoV-2 infection or an uninfected control (not recorded which).

The V gene is TRBV29-1, the J gene TRBJ2-3, with 16 bases matching TRBD2. Germline V gene lookup returns CDR1 SQVTM and CDR2 ANQGSEA. The CDR3 is 18 residues long. The trim removed 0 bases at V and 3 bases at J, leaving 6 bases unmatched. CDR3 loop: CSVEEGLAGGPLTDTQYF. The CDR3 DNA reads TGCAGCGTTGAAGAGGGACTAGCGGGGGGGCCTCTAACAGATACGCAGTATTTT.

This clonotype has at least ten counts. This chain links TRBV20-1 with TRBJ2-2; D not resolved. Germline assignment: CDR1 DFQATT and CDR2 SNEGSKA (reference sequence). The ends were cut back, 3 bases at V and 8 bases at J, with 7 bases in the middle. CDR3 length equals 11 residues. CDR3 loop: CSASWSGELFF. The DNA for the CDR3 is TGCAGTGCTAGTTGGTCGGGGGAGCTGTTTTTT.

The V gene is TRBV7-9, the J gene TRBJ2-3; D is tentatively TRBD1 or TRBD2 (5 bases each). The CDR3 spans 14 residues. Trimming pared 7 bases from V and 0 bases from J, leaving 11 bases between. Germline V CDR1 and CDR2: SEHNR, FQNEAQ (reference sequence). In DNA form, the CDR3 reads TGTGCCAGCACCCTAGAGGGGAGCACAGATACGCAGTATTTT. Protein: CASTLEGSTDTQYF. Filled out from reference TRBV7-9 and TRBJ2-3, the complete variable domain reads DTGVSQNPRHKITKRGQNVTFRCDPISEHNRLYWYRQTLGQGPEFLTYFQNEAQLEKSRLLSDRFSAERPKGSFSTLEIQRTEQGDSAMYLCASTLEGSTDTQYFGPGTRLTVL.

The chain uses TRBV10-1 and TRBJ2-1; TRBD1 matches 10 bases. The CDR3 is 14 amino acids. Germline V gives CDR1 WNHNN, CDR2 SYGVQD (reference sequence). Trimming at V came to 4 bases and at J to 10 bases, leaving 7 bases not matched to a gene. The CDR3 DNA sequence: TGCGCCAGCAGTGGGGACAGGGGAGGTCGGGAGCAGTTCTTC. It translates to CASSGDRGGREQFF.

Only a few counts were recorded for this clonotype. The V and J genes are TRBV27 and TRBJ1-4, with 12 bases aligning to TRBD1. The ends lost 5 bases at V and 3 bases at J; junction bases unmatched: 13. CDR3 length: 19 residues. Germline CDR1 and CDR2: MNHEY and SMNVEV (reference sequence). CDR3 in amino acids: CASSTGTGGAYRSNEKLFF. CDR3 nucleotide sequence: TGTGCCAGCAGTACCGGGACAGGGGGCGCGTATAGGTCTAATGAAAAACTGTTTTTT.

This clonotype is categorized as medium-sized (0.01 to 0.1%). The chain's CDR3 is CASSVYGGAGTGELFF. CDR3 nucleotides: TGTGCCAGCAGCGTATACGGCGGGGCGGGCACCGGGGAGCTGTTTTTT. The rearrangement joins TRBV9 to TRBJ2-2, with a weak D call TRBD2 (6 bases). Trimming cost V 1 base and J 4 bases, with 14 bases left between them. Germline V gene data show CDR1 as SGDLS and CDR2 as YYNGEE. This CDR3 has 16 residues.

CDR3: CASSHGPVGPKNIQYF. The CDR3 nucleotides read TGTGCCAGCAGCCATGGCCCGGTGGGTCCCAAAAACATTCAGTACTTC. V is TRBV4-2 and J is TRBJ2-4; D call uncertain. The ends were cut back, 3 bases at V and 2 bases at J, with 14 bases in the middle. Per the germline V gene, CDR1 is LGHNA and CDR2 is YNFKEQ. This CDR3 has 16 amino acids.

This clonotype was recorded a few times. V usage is TRBV18 and J usage is TRBJ2-3; D ambiguous. This CDR3 comprises 15 residues. Looked up from germline, CDR1 is KGHSH and CDR2 is LQKENI. V shed 0 bases and J shed 0 bases, with 7 bases lying between them. CDR3 bases: TGTGCCAGCTCACCACCCAGGCCAAGCACAGATACGCAGTATTTT. Its protein product is CASSPPRPSTDTQYF.

In its sample, this clonotype was seen many times. The genes are TRBV20-1 and TRBJ1-6; D is perhaps TRBD1 (6 bases). There are 15 residues in the CDR3. The V end was cut by 5 bases, the J end by 4 bases, with 15 bases between. Germline values: CDR1 DFQATT, CDR2 SNEGSKA (reference sequence). This chain's CDR3 is CSAQTEGVYNSPLHF. In nucleotides, the CDR3 is TGCAGTGCTCAGACTGAGGGGGTTTATAATTCACCCCTCCACTTT.

This clonotype has a handful of counts. This rearrangement joins TRBV19 to TRBJ2-3; 8 bases fit TRBD1. CDR1 is LNHDA, CDR2 SQIVND, per germline (reference sequence). The V and J ends lost 5 bases and 0 bases, in that order; junction bases with no gene match: 4. The length of the CDR3 is 15 residues. CDR3 nucleotides: TGTGCCAGTAGTTCCGACAGGGGAAGCACAGATACGCAGTATTTT. It yields the protein CASSSDRGSTDTQYF.

This sequence joins TRBV6-5 and TRBJ1-6; possibly TRBD1 for D (5 bases). The CDR3 is 15 residues long. Germline CDR1 is MNHEY and CDR2 is SVGAGI. Trimming stripped 2 bases from V and 6 bases from J, with 11 bases between. In DNA form, the CDR3 reads TGTGCCAGCAGTTACGGGGCCGAGCCTAATTCACCCCTCCACTTT. Translation gives CASSYGAEPNSPLHF.

The table lists this clonotype with a few counts. The gene calls are TRBV7-2 and TRBJ1-5, with D unresolved. This CDR3 has 17 residues. Trimming cost V 3 bases and J 6 bases, with 21 bases left between them. CDR1 and CDR2 (germline): SGHTA, FQGNSA. The chain's CDR3 is CASSFLGSAGGSQPQHF. CDR3 nucleotides: TGTGCCAGCAGCTTCCTGGGTTCAGCCGGAGGGAGTCAGCCCCAGCATTTT.

This clonotype was picked up many times. This chain connects TRBV7-2 to TRBJ2-2; D gene uncertain. The V gene's germline CDR1 is SGHTA and CDR2 FQGNSA. Trimming removed 1 base at V and 4 bases at J, with 4 bases between. The CDR3 contains 13 residues. The CDR3: CASSLDGTGELFF. CDR3 bases: TGTGCCAGCAGCTTAGATGGCACCGGGGAGCTGTTTTTT.

V and J are TRBV12-2 and TRBJ1-6; TRBD1, the table's D call, lacks a check against the DNA. TRBV12-2 is listed as a pseudogene. This CDR3 is built from 18 residues. The CDR3 protein is CASRFLGASSSYNSPLHF. In nucleotides, the CDR3 is TGTGCAAGTCGCTTCCTCGGGGCATCGAGCTCCTATAATTCACCCCTCCACTTT.

This clonotype was seen a few times. V usage is TRBV12-3 or TRBV12-4 and J usage is TRBJ2-3; 9 bases fit TRBD2. After removal of 3 bases from V and 3 bases from J, the junction contained 13 bases not matched to a gene. CDR3 length: 18 amino acids. CDR3 nucleotides: TGTGCCAGCAGTTTTACCCCGCTTGTAGCGGGGGAAACAGATACGCAGTATTTT. It translates to CASSFTPLVAGETDTQYF.

Only a few counts were recorded for this clonotype. The gene calls are TRBV27 and TRBJ1-5; D remains ambiguous. The germline CDR1 and CDR2 sequences are MNHEY and SMNVEV (reference sequence). V dropped 1 base and J dropped 1 base, with 5 bases sitting between them. The CDR3 contains 14 residues. The CDR3 DNA sequence: TGTGCCAGCAGTTTATTAGGGAGCAATCAGCCCCAGCATTTT. Translation gives CASSLLGSNQPQHF.

Only a few counts were recorded for this clonotype. The rearrangement joins TRBV9 to TRBJ2-7; a weak D match, TRBD2 (8 bases). The CDR3 spans 15 residues. CDR1 and CDR2 from the germline V gene are SGDLS and YYNGEE. V was clipped by 3 bases and J by 1 base, with 14 bases between them. CDR3 residues: CASSAGGTASYEQYF. The CDR3, as DNA: TGTGCCAGCAGCGCGGGGGGGACAGCTTCCTACGAGCAGTACTTC.

V is TRBV2 and J is TRBJ1-1; a weak D match, TRBD1 (5 bases). The CDR3 is made up of 13 amino acids. From germline, CDR1 is SNHLY and CDR2 FYNNEI. CDR3 in amino acids: CASAGRGSTEAFF. CDR3 in DNA: TGTGCTTCGGCGGGGAGGGGCTCAACTGAAGCTTTCTTT.

This clonotype was picked up many times. J is TRBJ2-2 and V is TRBV20-1; D may be TRBD1 (6 bases). Germline values: CDR1 DFQATT, CDR2 SNEGSKA (reference sequence). This CDR3 comprises 15 residues. The germline V and J ends were trimmed by 0 bases and 1 base, with 9 bases remaining between them. CDR3 sequence reads: CSARDVGQNTGELFF. The CDR3 DNA reads TGCAGTGCTAGAGACGTGGGACAGAACACCGGGGAGCTGTTTTTT.

This clonotype was picked up many times. The chain has TRBV9 and TRBJ1-1, with unresolved D. Trimming pared 4 bases from V and 8 bases from J, leaving 18 bases between. Germline CDR1 reads SGDLS; CDR2 reads YYNGEE. The CDR3 spans 14 residues. The CDR3: CASSRNPAAGEAFF. The CDR3 DNA is TGTGCCAGCAGCCGTAACCCCGCCGCGGGGGAAGCTTTCTTT.

This clonotype was picked up a small number of times. The genes are TRBV19 and TRBJ2-5, with D uncertain. This CDR3 spans 14 amino acids. Trimming shortened V by 7 bases and J by 2 bases, and 14 bases separated the two germline ends. CDR1 is LNHDA, CDR2 SQIVND, per germline (reference sequence). Here the CDR3 reads CASNASVIQETQYF. Here the CDR3 DNA reads TGTGCCAGTAACGCCTCCGTTATTCAAGAGACCCAGTACTTC.

Many counts were recorded for this clonotype. This chain joins TRBV20-1 and TRBJ2-6, with unresolved D. Germline CDR1 DFQATT, CDR2 SNEGSKA (reference sequence). Trimming left V 0 bases short and J 0 bases short, with 9 bases between. The CDR3 sequence is 16 residues long. CDR3 nucleotides: TGCAGTGCTAGAGATAGGTCTGGCTCTGGGGCCAACGTCCTGACTTTC. Protein sequence: CSARDRSGSGANVLTF.

This chain links TRBV11-2 with TRBJ2-7; D may be TRBD1 or TRBD2 (5 bases each). V gave up 3 bases and J gave up 3 bases, with 9 bases separating them. The germline gives CDR1 SGHAT, CDR2 FQNNGV. There are 13 residues in the CDR3. CDR3 bases: TGTGCCAGCAGCTTGGGGGAAGTCTACGAGCAGTACTTC. This translates into CASSLGEVYEQYF. Variable domain in full (rest from reference TRBV11-2 and TRBJ2-7): EAGVAQSPRYKIIEKRQSVAFWCNPISGHATLYWYQQILGQGPKLLIQFQNNGVVDDSQLPKDRFSAERLKGVDSTLKIQPAKLEDSAVYLCASSLGEVYEQYFGPGTRLTVT.

This clonotype has a count of ten or more. The V call is TRBV5-3, the J call TRBJ1-1, with TRBD1 matching 10 bases. TRBV5-3 is an ORF, with its function uncertain. V gave up 4 bases and J gave up 6 bases; unmatched junction bases: 12. This CDR3 spans 16 amino acids. The CDR3 spells CARSPGGQGDGSEAFF. The CDR3 nucleotides read TGTGCCAGAAGCCCGGGCGGACAGGGGGATGGCTCTGAAGCTTTCTTT.

This chain joins TRBV20-1 and TRBJ2-1; 12 positions match TRBD2. Germline CDR1 DFQATT, CDR2 SNEGSKA (reference sequence). Germline trimming cut 4 bases from V and 4 bases from J; bases unmatched to any gene: 5. The CDR3 has 15 amino acids. Here the CDR3 reads CSAKGTSGQYNEQFF. CDR3 in DNA: TGCAGTGCTAAGGGGACTAGCGGGCAGTACAATGAGCAGTTCTTC.